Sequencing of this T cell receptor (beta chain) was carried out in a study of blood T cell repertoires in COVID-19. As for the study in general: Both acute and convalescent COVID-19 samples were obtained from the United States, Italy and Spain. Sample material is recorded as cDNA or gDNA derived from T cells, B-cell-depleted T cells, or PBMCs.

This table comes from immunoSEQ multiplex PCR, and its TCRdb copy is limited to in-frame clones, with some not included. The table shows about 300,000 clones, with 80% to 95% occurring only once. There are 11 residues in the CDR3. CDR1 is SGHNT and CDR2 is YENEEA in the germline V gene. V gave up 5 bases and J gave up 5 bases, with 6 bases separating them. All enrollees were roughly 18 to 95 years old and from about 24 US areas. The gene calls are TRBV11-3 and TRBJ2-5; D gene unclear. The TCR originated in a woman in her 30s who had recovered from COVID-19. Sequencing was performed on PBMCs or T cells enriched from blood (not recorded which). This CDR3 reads CASSERETQYF. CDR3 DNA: TGTGCCAGCAGCGAGAGGGAGACCCAGTACTTC.